The 15 T cell receptor beta chains in this list originate from one sample, sequenced in a study of cytomegalovirus exposure and HLA in healthy donors. The PCR employed 60 Vbeta primers together with 13 Jbeta primers. Data came from immunoSEQ multiplex PCR; TCRdb stores just in-frame clones and leaves some out. The sample has approximately 170,000 clones, over 80% seen once. Material for sequencing was PBMCs. Receptor source: a man aged 50 or older in good health and CMV-seropositive.

This clone came up once. This chain uses TRBV2 with TRBJ1-1; D unresolved. Trimming took 7 bases from V and 2 from J, leaving 5 bases between them. The germline gives CDR1 SNHLY, CDR2 FYNNEI. The length of the CDR3 is 11 residues. The CDR3 here is CASNLNTEAFF. CDR3 coding DNA: TGTGCCAGCAATCTAAACACTGAAGCTTTCTTT.

CDR3: CAISDRRTTGYTF. DNA for the CDR3: TGTGCCATCAGTGACAGGAGGACCACCGGCTACACCTTC. V is TRBV10-3 and J is TRBJ1-2; no clear D. Trimming removed 3 bases at V and 8 bases at J, with 13 bases between. CDR3 size: 13 residues. CDR1 and CDR2 from the germline V gene are ENHRY and SYGVKD.

The chain recombines TRBV5-1 with TRBJ1-1; D is unclear. The CDR3 is 15 residues long. Germline V gene lookup returns CDR1 SGHRS and CDR2 YFSETQ. Trimming shortened V by 4 bases and J by 4 bases, and 17 bases separated the two germline ends. Here the CDR3 reads CASSKALGASTEAFF. The CDR3 coding sequence is TGCGCCAGCAGCAAAGCGTTGGGAGCGAGCACTGAAGCTTTCTTT.

The chain recombines TRBV6-1 with TRBJ2-1; 9 bases fit TRBD2. This CDR3 comprises 14 residues. After removal of 8 bases from V and 9 bases from J, the junction contained 11 bases not matched to a gene. Germline lookup yields CDR1 MNHNS and CDR2 SASEGT. The CDR3 coding sequence is TGTGCCAGCGCCGGGACTAGCAGTTCTGGTGAGCAGTTCTTC. Protein sequence: CASAGTSSSGEQFF.

V usage is TRBV14 and J usage is TRBJ1-2; D is unclear. From germline, CDR1 is SGHDN and CDR2 FVKESK. V lost 1 base, J lost 6 bases, and 9 bases lay in between. This CDR3 contains 13 residues. CDR3: CASSQARLNGYTF. In DNA, the CDR3 is TGTGCCAGCAGCCAAGCCAGGCTGAATGGCTACACCTTC. Supplemented by reference TRBV14 and TRBJ1-2, the full variable domain reads EAGVTQFPSHSVIEKGQTVTLRCDPISGHDNLYWYRRVMGKEIKFLLHFVKESKQDESGMPNNRFLAERTGGTYSTLKVQPAELEDSGVYFCASSQARLNGYTFGSGTRLTVV.

The rearrangement links TRBV10-3 to TRBJ2-3, with TRBD2 matching 12 bases. CDR1 is ENHRY, CDR2 SYGVKD, per germline. The CDR3 is made up of 14 amino acids. J gave up 6 bases and V 4 bases, and 2 bases lay outside the gene matches. The DNA of the CDR3 is TGTGCCATCAGTGGGACTAGCGGGACGGATACGCAGTATTTT. It encodes CAISGTSGTDTQYF.

The V and J genes are TRBV7-9 and TRBJ2-1; 16 bases align to TRBD2. J lost 8 bases, V lost 4 bases, and 5 bases had no gene match. Germline CDR1 reads SEHNR; CDR2 reads FQNEAQ (reference sequence). CDR3 length equals 16 residues. For the CDR3, the DNA is TGTGCCAGCAGCTCCGGGACTAGCGGGAGGGTCCATGAGCAGTTCTTC. This translates into CASSSGTSGRVHEQFF.

The gene calls are TRBV28 and TRBJ2-6, with TRBD1 as a possible D gene (6 bases). The germline V and J ends were trimmed by 5 bases and 0 bases, with 20 bases remaining between them. The CDR3 extends over 19 amino acids. The germline V gene has CDR1 MDHEN and CDR2 SYDVKM. The CDR3 DNA follows: TGTGCCAGCAGTCCCATCGGACAGCAAATCAGCTCTGGGGCCAACGTCCTGACTTTC. Its protein is CASSPIGQQISSGANVLTF.

The chain joins TRBV18 to TRBJ1-5; 7 bases match TRBD1. CDR3 length: 17 residues. CDR1 is KGHSH, CDR2 LQKENI, per germline. V trimming: 5 bases; J trimming: 7 bases; junction bases outside the gene matches: 17. The CDR3 is CASSASGGEGVGQPQHF. In DNA form, the CDR3 reads TGTGCCAGCTCAGCCTCAGGGGGTGAAGGGGTTGGGCAGCCCCAGCATTTT.

The chain combines TRBV28 with TRBJ2-1; D is perhaps TRBD2 (6 bases). Germline CDR1 and CDR2: MDHEN and SYDVKM. The V end lost 2 bases, the J end lost 5 bases, and 10 bases lay between the germline ends. The CDR3 is made up of 14 amino acids. The chain's CDR3 is CASSLVGGNNEQFF. The CDR3 region has the DNA TGTGCCAGCAGTTTAGTGGGAGGTAACAATGAGCAGTTCTTC.

This clone has only one observation. This sequence joins TRBV4-2 and TRBJ2-6; D is ambiguous. CDR1 and CDR2 from the germline V gene are LGHNA and YNFKEQ. The CDR3 is 16 amino acids. The V end lost 1 base, the J end lost 0 bases, and 7 bases lay between the germline ends. The CDR3 DNA reads as TGTGCCAGCAGCCAAGGACATCTCTCTGGGGCCAACGTCCTGACTTTC. It yields the protein CASSQGHLSGANVLTF.

The chain employs TRBV5-1 and TRBJ2-7; 8 nucleotides agree with TRBD1. Germline trimming cut 2 bases from V and 6 bases from J; bases unmatched to any gene: 4. CDR3 length: 13 residues. The germline gives CDR1 SGHRS, CDR2 YFSETQ. This CDR3 reads CASSLPRGLEQYF. In DNA form, the CDR3 reads TGCGCCAGCAGCTTACCCAGGGGGCTCGAGCAGTACTTC.

The chain recombines TRBV11-3 with TRBJ2-5; TRBD2 is a possible D gene (5 bases). V was shortened by 5 bases and J by 2 bases, with 15 bases between the two germline ends. CDR1 and CDR2 (germline): SGHNT, YENEEA. This CDR3 is built from 15 residues. CDR3 residues: CASSRSGSEQETQYF. In nucleotides, the CDR3 is TGTGCCAGCAGCCGTTCGGGGTCCGAGCAAGAGACCCAGTACTTC.

The chain joins TRBV5-1 to TRBJ2-7; TRBD2 matches at 10 bases. The CDR3 runs to 15 residues. The V gene's germline CDR1 is SGHRS and CDR2 YFSETQ. J was trimmed by 6 bases and V by 4 bases; bases with no gene match: 10. The CDR3 DNA is TGCGCCAGCAGCCCCTCGGGCTTAGCGGGGGGCGAGCAGTACTTC. Residues: CASSPSGLAGGEQYF.

The rearrangement uses TRBV5-1 and TRBJ1-1; D is ambiguous. Germline lookup yields CDR1 SGHRS and CDR2 YFSETQ. Deletions cut 1 base from V and 2 bases from J, with 6 bases between. The CDR3 loop spans 13 amino acids. CDR3 in amino acids: CASSLWRNTEAFF. The CDR3 DNA follows: TGCGCCAGCAGCTTGTGGAGAAACACTGAAGCTTTCTTT.